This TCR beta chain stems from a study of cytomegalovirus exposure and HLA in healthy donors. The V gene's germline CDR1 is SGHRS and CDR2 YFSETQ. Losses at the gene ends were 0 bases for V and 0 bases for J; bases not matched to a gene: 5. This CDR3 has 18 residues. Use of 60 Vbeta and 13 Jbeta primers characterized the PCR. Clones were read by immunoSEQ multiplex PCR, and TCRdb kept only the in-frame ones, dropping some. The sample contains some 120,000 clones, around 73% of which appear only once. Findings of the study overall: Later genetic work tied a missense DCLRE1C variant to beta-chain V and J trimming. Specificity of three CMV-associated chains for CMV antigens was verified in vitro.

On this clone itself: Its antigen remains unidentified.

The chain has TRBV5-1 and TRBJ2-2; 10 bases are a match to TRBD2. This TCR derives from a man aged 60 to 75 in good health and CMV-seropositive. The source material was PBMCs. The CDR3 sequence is CASSLVASGGANTGELFF. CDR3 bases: TGCGCCAGCAGCTTGGTTGCTAGCGGGGGAGCGAACACCGGGGAGCTGTTTTTT.